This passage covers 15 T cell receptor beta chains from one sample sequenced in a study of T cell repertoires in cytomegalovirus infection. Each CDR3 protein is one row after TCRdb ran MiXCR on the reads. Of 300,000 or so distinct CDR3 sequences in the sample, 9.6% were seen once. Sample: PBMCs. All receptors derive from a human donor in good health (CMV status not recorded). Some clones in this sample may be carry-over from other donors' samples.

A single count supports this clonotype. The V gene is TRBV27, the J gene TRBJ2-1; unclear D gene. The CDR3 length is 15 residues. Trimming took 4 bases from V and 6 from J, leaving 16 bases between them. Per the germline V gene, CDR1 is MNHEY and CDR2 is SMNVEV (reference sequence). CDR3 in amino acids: CASSSDQTWGNEQFF. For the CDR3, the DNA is TGTGCCAGCAGTTCCGACCAGACCTGGGGCAATGAGCAGTTCTTC.

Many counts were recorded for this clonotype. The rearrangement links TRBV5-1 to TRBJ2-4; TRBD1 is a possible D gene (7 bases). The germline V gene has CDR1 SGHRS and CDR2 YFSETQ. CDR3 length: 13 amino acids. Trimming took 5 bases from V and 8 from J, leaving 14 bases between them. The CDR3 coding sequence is TGCGCCAGCAGTTCGGGACAGCGGGACATTCAGTACTTC. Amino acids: CASSSGQRDIQYF.

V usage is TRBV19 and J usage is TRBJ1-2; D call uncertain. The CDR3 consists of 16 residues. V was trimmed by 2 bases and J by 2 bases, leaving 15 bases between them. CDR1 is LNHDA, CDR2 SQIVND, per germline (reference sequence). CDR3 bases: TGTGCCAGTAGTATAAGCGGTGGCAGTTCGAACTATGGCTACACCTTC. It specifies CASSISGGSSNYGYTF.

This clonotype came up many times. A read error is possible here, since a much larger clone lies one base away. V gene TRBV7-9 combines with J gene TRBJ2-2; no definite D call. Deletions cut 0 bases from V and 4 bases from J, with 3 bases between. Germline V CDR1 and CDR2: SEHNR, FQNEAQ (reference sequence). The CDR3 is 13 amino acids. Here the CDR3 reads CASSLAVTGELFF. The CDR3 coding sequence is TGTGCCAGCAGCTTAGCCGTCACCGGGGAGCTGTTTTTT.

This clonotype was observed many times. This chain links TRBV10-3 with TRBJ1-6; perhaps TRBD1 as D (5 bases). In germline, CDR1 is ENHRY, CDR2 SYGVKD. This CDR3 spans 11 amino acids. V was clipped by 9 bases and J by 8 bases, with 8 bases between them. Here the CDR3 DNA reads TGTGCCATTGGGACGGATTCACCCCTCCACTTT. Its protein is CAIGTDSPLHF.

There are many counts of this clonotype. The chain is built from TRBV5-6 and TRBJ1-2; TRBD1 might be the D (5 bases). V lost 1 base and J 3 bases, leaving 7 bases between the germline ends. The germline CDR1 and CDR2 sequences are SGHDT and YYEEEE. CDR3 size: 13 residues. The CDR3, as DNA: TGTGCCAGCAGCTTGTGGGACGACTATGGCTACACCTTC. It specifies CASSLWDDYGYTF.

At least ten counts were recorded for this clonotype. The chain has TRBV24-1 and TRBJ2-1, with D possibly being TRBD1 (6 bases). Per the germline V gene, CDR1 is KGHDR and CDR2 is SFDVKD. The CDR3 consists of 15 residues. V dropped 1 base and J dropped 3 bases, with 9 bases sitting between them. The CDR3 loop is CATSDFRGSYNEQFF. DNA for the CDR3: TGTGCCACCAGTGATTTCAGGGGAAGCTACAATGAGCAGTTCTTC.

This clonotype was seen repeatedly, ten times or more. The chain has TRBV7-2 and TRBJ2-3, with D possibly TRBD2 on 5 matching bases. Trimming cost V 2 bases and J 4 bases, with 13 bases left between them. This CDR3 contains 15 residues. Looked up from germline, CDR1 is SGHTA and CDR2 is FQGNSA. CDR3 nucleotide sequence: TGTGCCAGCAGCTTACTCGGGAATGAGGCAGATACGCAGTATTTT. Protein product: CASSLLGNEADTQYF.

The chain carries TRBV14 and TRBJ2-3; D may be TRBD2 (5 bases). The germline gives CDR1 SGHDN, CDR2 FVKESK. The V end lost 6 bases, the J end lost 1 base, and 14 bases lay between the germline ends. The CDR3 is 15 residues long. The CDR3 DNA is TGTGCCAGCAGTTCTAGCCCAGCCCGCACAGATACGCAGTATTTT. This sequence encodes CASSSSPARTDTQYF.

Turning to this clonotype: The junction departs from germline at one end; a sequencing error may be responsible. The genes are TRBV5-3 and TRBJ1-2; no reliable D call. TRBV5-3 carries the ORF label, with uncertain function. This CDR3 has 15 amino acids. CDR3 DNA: TGTGCCAGCAGCTTCCCAGGAGGGAGTAACTATGGCTACACCTTC. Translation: CASSFPGGSNYGYTF.

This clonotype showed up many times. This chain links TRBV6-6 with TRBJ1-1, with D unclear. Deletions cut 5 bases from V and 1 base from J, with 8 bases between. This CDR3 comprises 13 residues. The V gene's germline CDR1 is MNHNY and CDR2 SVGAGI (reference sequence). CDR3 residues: CASSPGSNTEAFF. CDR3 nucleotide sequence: TGTGCCAGCAGTCCCGGATCGAACACTGAAGCTTTCTTT.

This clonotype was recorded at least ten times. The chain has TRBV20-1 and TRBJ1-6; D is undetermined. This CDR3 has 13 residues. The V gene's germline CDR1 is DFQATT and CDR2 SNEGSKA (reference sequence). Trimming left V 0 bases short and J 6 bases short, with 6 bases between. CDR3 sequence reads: CSARDESNSPLHF. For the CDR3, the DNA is TGCAGTGCTAGAGATGAGAGTAATTCACCCCTCCACTTT.

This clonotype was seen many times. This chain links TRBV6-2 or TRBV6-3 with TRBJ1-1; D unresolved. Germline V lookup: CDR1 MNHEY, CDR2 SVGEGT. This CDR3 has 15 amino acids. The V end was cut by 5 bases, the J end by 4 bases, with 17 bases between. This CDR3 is CASSLAGRSGTEAFF. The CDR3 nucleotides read TGTGCCAGCAGTCTAGCAGGAAGGAGCGGCACTGAAGCTTTCTTT.

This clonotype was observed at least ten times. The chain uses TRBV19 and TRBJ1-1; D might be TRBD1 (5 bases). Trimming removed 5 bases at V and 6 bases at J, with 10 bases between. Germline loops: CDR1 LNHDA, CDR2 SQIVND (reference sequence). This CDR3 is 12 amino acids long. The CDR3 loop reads CASSWQGSEAFF. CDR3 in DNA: TGTGCCAGTAGTTGGCAGGGCTCTGAAGCTTTCTTT.

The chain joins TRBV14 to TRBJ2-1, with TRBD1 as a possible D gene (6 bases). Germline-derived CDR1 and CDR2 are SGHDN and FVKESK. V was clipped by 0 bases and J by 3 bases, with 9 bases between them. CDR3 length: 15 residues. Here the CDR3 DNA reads TGTGCCAGCAGCCAAGAGGCAGGGGTCTACAATGAGCAGTTCTTC. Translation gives CASSQEAGVYNEQFF.